This TCR beta chain was observed in a study of technical replicates of blood from four donors. Assay: immunoSEQ multiplex PCR; the TCRdb copy retains only in-frame clones and omits some. The data hold roughly 15,000 clones, with roughly 83% observed a single time. The V end was cut by 2 bases, the J end by 6 bases, with 4 bases between. The CDR3 length is 11 residues. Germline CDR1 is SGHDT and CDR2 is YYEEEE. Sequencing used PBMCs. V gene TRBV5-6 combines with J gene TRBJ2-3; the D is unclear. The clonotype comes from a human donor in good health. CDR3 amino acids: CASSLADTQYF. CDR3 in DNA: TGTGCCAGCAGCTTAGCGGATACGCAGTATTTT. Full variable domain (remainder filled in from reference TRBV5-6 and TRBJ2-3): DAGVTQSPTHLIKTRGQQVTLRCSPKSGHDTVSWYQQALGQGPQFIFQYYEEEERQRGNFPDRFSGHQFPNYSSELNVNALLLGDSALYLCASSLADTQYFGPGTRLTVL.